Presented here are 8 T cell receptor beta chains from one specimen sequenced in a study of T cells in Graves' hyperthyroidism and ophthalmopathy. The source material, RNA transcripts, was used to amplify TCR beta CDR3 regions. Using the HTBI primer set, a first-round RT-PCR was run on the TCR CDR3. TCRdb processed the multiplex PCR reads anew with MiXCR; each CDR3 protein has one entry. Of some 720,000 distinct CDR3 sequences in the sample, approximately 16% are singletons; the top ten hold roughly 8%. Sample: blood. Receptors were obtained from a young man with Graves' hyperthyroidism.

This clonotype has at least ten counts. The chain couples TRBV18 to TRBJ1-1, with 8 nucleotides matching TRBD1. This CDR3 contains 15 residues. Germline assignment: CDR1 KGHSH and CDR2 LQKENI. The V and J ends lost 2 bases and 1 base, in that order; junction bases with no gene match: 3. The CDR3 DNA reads TGTGCCAGCTCACCAGCCGGGACAGGGAACACTGAAGCTTTCTTT. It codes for CASSPAGTGNTEAFF.

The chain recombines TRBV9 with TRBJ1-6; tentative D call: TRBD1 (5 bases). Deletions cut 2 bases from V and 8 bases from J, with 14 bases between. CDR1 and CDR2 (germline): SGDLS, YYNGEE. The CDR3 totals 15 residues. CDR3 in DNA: TGTGCCAGCAGCGTTACCTTTGTAGGGGATTCACCCCTCCACTTT. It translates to CASSVTFVGDSPLHF. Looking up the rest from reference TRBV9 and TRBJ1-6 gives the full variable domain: DSGVTQTPKHLITATGQRVTLRCSPRSGDLSVYWYQQSLDQGLQFLIQYYNGEERAKGNILERFSAQQFPDLHSELNLSSLELGDSALYFCASSVTFVGDSPLHFGNGTRLTVT.

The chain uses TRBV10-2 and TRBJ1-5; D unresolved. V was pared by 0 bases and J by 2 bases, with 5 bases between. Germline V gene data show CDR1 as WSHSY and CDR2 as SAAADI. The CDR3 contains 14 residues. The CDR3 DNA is TGCGCCAGCAGTGAGTCGATTGGCAATCAGCCCCAGCATTTT. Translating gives CASSESIGNQPQHF.

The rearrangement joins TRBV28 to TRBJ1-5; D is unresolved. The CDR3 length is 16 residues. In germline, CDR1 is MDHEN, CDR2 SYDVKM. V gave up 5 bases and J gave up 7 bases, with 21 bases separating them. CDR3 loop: CASSPTLLRARQPQHF. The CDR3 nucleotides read TGTGCCAGCAGTCCCACCCTCCTTCGGGCGCGGCAGCCCCAGCATTTT.

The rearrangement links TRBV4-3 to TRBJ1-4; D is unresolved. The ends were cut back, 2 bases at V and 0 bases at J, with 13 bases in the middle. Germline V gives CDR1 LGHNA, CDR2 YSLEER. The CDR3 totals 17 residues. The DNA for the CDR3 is TGCGCCAGCAGCCAACAGCCCCACGGTGCAACTAATGAAAAACTGTTTTTT. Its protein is CASSQQPHGATNEKLFF.

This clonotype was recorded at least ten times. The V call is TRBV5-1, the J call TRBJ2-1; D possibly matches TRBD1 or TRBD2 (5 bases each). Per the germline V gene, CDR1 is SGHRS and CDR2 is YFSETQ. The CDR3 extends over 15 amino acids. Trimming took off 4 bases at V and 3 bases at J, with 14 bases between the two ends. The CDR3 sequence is CASSEGPENYNEQFF. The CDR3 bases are TGCGCCAGCAGCGAGGGACCGGAAAACTACAATGAGCAGTTCTTC.

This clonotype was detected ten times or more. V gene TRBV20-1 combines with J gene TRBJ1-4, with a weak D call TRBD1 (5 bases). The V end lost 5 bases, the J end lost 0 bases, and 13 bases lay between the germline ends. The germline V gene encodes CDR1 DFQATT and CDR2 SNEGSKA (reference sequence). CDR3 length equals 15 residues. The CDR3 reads CSAAGPVATNEKLFF. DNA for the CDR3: TGCAGTGCTGCGGGACCCGTTGCAACTAATGAAAAACTGTTTTTT.

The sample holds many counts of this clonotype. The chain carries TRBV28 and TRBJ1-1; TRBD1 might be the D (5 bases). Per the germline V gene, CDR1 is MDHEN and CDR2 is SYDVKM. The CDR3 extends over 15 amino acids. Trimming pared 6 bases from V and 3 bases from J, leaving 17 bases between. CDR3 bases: TGTGCCAGCAGCACCATGGGGGGAGGGTACACTGAAGCTTTCTTT. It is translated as CASSTMGGGYTEAFF.